This T cell receptor beta chain was observed in a study of cytomegalovirus exposure and HLA in healthy donors. Clones were read by immunoSEQ multiplex PCR, and TCRdb kept only the in-frame ones, dropping some. This repertoire shows some 140,000 clones, 70% to 90% found once; its top ten account for roughly 1.4%. This receptor was identified in a woman younger than 45 in good health and CMV-seronegative. The sample consisted of PBMCs.

CDR3 in DNA: TGTGCCAGCAGCCGAGTAAGCACCGGGGAGCTGTTTTTT. Encoded protein: CASSRVSTGELFF. The chain recombines TRBV28 with TRBJ2-2, with D unresolved. The V gene's germline CDR1 is MDHEN and CDR2 SYDVKM. This CDR3 is built from 13 residues. V lost 6 bases and J 4 bases, leaving 9 bases between the germline ends.